This TCR beta chain originates from a study of monozygotic twins with inflammatory bowel disease. This CDR3 has 12 amino acids. Germline CDR1 LGHNA, CDR2 YNFKEQ. TCRdb re-called the 5' RACE reads; one entry per CDR3 protein, DNA not given. This sample contains some 440,000 distinct CDR3 sequences. Input material: blood. This chain links TRBV4-2 with TRBJ1-1. The source of this sequence is a human donor with ulcerative colitis or Crohn's disease, or a healthy co-twin of an affected twin (not recorded which). CDR3: CASSQGREEAFF.